This entry is about one TCR beta chain. The antigen is undetermined. The source of the sample is a study of cytomegalovirus exposure and HLA in healthy donors. Notes on the study in general: Later analysis showed TCR association rates varying by HLA locus, highest for DRB1 and lowest for HLA-C. A missense variant in DCLRE1C was later tied to TCR beta V- and J-gene trimming.

The CDR3 covers 14 residues. The V and J ends lost 6 bases and 2 bases respectively, with 13 bases between them. Germline lookup yields CDR1 LNHDA and CDR2 SQIVND (reference sequence). The PCR ran on 60 Vbeta and 13 Jbeta primers. Sequencing used immunoSEQ multiplex PCR; TCRdb keeps in-frame clones, though not all of them. Of about 160,000 clones detected, around three quarters appear once; the ten largest clones hold roughly 2%. The chain links TRBV19 to TRBJ1-1; a weak D match, TRBD1 (6 bases). This TCR came from a man aged 50 to 59 in good health and CMV-seropositive. The sample consisted of PBMCs. CDR3 sequence: CASRNRARNTEAFF. The CDR3 bases are TGTGCCAGTAGAAACAGGGCCCGAAACACTGAAGCTTTCTTT.